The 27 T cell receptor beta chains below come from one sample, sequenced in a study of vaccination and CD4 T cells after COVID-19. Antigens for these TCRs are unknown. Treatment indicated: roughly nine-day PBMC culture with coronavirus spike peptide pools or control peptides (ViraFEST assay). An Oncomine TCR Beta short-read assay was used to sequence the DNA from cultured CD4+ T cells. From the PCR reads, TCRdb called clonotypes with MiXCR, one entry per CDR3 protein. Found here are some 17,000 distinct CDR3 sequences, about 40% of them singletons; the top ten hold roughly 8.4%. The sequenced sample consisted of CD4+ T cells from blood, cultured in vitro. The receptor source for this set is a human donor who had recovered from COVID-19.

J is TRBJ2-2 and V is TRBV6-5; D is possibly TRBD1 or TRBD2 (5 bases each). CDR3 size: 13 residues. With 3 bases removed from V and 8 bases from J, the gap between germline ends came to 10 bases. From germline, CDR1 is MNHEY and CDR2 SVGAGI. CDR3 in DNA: TGTGCCAGCAGTTATCGGGGCCAAGGGGAGCTGTTTTTT. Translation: CASSYRGQGELFF.

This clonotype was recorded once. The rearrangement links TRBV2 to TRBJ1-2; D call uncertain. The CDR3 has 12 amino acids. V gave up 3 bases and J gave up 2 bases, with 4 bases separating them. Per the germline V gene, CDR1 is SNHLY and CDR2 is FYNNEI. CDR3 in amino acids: CASSDSNYGYTF. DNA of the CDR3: TGTGCCAGCAGTGACAGCAACTATGGCTACACCTTC.

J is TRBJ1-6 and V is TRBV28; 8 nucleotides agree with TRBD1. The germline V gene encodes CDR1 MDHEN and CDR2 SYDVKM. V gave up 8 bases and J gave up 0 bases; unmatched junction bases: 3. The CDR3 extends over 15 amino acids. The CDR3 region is CASGTGGSYNSPLHF. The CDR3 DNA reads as TGTGCCAGCGGGACAGGCGGCTCCTATAATTCACCCCTCCACTTT.

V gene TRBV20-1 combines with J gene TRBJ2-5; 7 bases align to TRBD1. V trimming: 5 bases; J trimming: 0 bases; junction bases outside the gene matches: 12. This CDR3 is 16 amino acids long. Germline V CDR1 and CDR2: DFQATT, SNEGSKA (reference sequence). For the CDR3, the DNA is TGCAGTGCTTGGGAACCCGGGACAGCGTACCAAGAGACCCAGTACTTC. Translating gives CSAWEPGTAYQETQYF.

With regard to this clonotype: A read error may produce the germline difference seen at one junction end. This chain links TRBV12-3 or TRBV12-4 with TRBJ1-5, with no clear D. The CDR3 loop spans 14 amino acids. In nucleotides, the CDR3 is TGTACCAGCAGTTCTTATTATAGCAATCAGCCCCAGCATTTT. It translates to CTSSSYYSNQPQHF.

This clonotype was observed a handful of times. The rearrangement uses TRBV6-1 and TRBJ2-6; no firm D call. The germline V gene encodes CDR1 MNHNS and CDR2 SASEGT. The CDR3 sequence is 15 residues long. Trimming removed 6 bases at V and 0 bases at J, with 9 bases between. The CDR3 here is CASSPVSSGANVLTF. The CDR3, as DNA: TGTGCCAGCAGCCCAGTTAGCTCTGGGGCCAACGTCCTGACTTTC.

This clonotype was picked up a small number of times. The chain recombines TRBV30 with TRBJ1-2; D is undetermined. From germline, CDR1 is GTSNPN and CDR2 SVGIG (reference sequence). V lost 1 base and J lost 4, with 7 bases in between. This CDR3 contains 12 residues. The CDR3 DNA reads TGTGCCTGGAGTGGTAAAGGCTATGGCTACACCTTC. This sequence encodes CAWSGKGYGYTF.

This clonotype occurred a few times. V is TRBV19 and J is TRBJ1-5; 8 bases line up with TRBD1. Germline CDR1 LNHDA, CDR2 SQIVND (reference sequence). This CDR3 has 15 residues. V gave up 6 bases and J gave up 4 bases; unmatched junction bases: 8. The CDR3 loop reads CASSTGTGANQPQHF. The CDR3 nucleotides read TGTGCCAGTAGCACCGGGACAGGAGCAAATCAGCCCCAGCATTTT. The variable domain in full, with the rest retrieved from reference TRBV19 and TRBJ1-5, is DGGITQSPKYLFRKEGQNVTLSCEQNLNHDAMYWYRQDPGQGLRLIYYSQIVNDFQKGDIAEGYSVSREKKESFPLTVTSAQKNPTAFYLCASSTGTGANQPQHFGDGTRLSIL.

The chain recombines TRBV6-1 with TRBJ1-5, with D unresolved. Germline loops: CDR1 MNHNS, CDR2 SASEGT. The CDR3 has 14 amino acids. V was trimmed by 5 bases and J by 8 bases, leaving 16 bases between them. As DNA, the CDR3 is TGTGCCAGCAGTCAAAGATCTCTCTCTAAGCCCCAGCATTTT. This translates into CASSQRSLSKPQHF.

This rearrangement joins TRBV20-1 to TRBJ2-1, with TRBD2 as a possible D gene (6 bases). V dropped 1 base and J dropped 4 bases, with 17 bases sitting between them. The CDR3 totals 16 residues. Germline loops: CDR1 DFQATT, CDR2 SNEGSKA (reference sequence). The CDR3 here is CSARGPGRGRYNEQFF. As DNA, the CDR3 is TGCAGTGCTAGAGGTCCCGGCAGAGGGAGGTACAATGAGCAGTTCTTC.

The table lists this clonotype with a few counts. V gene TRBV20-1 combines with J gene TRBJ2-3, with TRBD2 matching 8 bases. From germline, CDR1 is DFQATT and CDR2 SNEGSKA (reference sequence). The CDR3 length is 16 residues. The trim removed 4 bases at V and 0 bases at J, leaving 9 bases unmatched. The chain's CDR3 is CSAKPTSGSSTDTQYF. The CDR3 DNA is TGCAGTGCTAAGCCAACTAGCGGCTCTAGCACAGATACGCAGTATTTT.

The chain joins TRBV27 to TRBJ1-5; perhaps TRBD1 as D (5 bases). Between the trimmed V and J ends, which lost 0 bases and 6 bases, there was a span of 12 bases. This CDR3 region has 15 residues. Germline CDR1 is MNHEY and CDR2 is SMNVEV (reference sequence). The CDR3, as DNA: TGTGCCAGCAGTTTATCCCCAGGGCGCTTTCAGCCCCAGCATTTT. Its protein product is CASSLSPGRFQPQHF.

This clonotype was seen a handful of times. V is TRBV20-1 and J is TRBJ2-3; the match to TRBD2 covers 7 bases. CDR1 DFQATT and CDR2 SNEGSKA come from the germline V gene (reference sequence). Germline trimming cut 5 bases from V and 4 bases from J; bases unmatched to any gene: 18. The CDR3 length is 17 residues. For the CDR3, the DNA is TGCAGTGCTTTACGGGGGGAGGGCCTCCAAGAGGCAGATACGCAGTATTTT. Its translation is CSALRGEGLQEADTQYF.

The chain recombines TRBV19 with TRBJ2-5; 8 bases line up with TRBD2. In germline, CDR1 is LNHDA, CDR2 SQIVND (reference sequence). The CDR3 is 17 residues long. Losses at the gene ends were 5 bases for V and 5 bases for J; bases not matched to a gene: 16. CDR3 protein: CASSLKRENFIRETQYF. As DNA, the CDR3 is TGTGCCAGTAGTCTTAAGCGGGAGAACTTCATCCGGGAGACCCAGTACTTC.

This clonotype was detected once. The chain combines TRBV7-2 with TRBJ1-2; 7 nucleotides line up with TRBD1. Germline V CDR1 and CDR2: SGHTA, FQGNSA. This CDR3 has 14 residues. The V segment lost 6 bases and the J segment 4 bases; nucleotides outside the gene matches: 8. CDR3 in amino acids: CASSPTGLGYGYTF. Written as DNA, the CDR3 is TGTGCCAGCAGTCCGACAGGGTTAGGCTATGGCTACACCTTC. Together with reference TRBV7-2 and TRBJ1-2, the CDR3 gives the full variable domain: GAGVSQSPSNKVTEKGKDVELRCDPISGHTALYWYRQSLGQGLEFLIYFQGNSAPDKSGLPSDRFSAERTGGSVSTLTIQRTQQEDSAVYLCASSPTGLGYGYTFGSGTRLTVV.

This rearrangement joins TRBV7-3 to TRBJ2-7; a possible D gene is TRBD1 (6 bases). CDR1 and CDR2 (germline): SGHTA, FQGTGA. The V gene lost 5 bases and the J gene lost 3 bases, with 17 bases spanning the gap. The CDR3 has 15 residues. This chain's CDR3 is CASSIHQGPNYEQYF. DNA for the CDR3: TGTGCCAGCAGCATCCATCAGGGGCCCAACTACGAGCAGTACTTC.

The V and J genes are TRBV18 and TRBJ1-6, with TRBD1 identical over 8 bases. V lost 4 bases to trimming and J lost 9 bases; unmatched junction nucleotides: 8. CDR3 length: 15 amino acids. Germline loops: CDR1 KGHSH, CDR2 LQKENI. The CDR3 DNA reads TGTGCCAGCTCACGAAGAACAGGGGGGAGTTCACCCCTCCACTTT. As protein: CASSRRTGGSSPLHF.

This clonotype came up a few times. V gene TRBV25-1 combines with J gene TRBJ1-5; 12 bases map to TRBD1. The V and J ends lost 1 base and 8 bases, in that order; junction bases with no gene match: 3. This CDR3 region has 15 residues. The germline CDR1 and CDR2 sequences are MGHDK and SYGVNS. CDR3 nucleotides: TGTGCCAGCAGTGAATCTGGGACAGGGGGCGAGCCCCAGCATTTT. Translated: CASSESGTGGEPQHF.

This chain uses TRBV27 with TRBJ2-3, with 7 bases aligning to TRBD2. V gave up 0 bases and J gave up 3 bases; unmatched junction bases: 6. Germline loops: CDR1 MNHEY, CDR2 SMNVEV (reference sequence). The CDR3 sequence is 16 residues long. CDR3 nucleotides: TGTGCCAGCAGTTTATCGGCGGGAGCAGGGACAGATACGCAGTATTTT. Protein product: CASSLSAGAGTDTQYF.

The CDR3 nucleotides are TGCAGTGGCTTGGAAACTAGCAATCAGCCCCAGCATTTT. Residues: CSGLETSNQPQHF. This chain joins TRBV20-1 and TRBJ1-5; D unresolved. The length of the CDR3 is 13 residues. Trimming stripped 7 bases from V and 0 bases from J, with 10 bases between. Germline V gene sequence: CDR1 DFQATT, CDR2 SNEGSKA (reference sequence).

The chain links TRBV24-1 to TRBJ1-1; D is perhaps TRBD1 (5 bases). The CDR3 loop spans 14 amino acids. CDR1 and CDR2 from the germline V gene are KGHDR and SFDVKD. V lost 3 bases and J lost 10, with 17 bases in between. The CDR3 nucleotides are TGTGCCACCAGTGATGGGGGACCGGCCCAGTCAGCTTTCTTT. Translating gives CATSDGGPAQSAFF.

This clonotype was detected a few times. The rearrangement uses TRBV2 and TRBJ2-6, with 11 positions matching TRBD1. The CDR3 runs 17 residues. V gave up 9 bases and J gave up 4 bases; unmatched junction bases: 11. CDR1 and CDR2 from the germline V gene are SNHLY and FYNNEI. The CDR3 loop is CASLDRGRLAGANVLTF. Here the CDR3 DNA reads TGTGCCAGTCTGGACAGGGGGCGCTTAGCCGGGGCCAACGTCCTGACTTTC.

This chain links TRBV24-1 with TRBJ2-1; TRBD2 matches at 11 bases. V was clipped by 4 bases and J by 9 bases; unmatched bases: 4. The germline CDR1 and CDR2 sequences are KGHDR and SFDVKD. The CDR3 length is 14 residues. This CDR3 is CATSEGLAAGEQFF. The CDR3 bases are TGTGCCACCAGTGAGGGACTAGCGGCAGGTGAGCAGTTCTTC.

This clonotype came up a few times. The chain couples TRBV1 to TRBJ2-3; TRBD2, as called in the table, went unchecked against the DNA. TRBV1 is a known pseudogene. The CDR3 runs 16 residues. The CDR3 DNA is TGCACCAGCAGCCCCGTAGAAAGCGGGTGCACAGATACGCAGTATTTT. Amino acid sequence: CTSSPVESGCTDTQYF.

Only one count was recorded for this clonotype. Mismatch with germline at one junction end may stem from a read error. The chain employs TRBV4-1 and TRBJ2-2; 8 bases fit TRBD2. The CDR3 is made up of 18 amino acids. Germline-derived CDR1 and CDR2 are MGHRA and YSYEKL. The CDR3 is CASSQDPSGSGYTGELFF. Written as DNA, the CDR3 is TGCGCCAGCAGCCAAGATCCGAGCGGGAGTGGATACACTGGGGAGCTGTTTTTT.

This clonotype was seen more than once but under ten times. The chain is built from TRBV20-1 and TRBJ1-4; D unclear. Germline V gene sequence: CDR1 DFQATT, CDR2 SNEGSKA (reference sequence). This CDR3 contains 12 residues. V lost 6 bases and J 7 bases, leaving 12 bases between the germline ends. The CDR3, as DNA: TGCAGTGCCGCGGGGAAAGCTGAAAAACTGTTTTTT. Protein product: CSAAGKAEKLFF.

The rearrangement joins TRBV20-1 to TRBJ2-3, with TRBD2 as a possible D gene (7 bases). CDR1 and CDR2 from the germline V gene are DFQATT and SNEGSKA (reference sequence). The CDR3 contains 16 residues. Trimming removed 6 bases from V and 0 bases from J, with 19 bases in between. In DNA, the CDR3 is TGCAGTGCCCCACCGAAGGGGGAGGGAAGCACAGATACGCAGTATTTT. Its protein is CSAPPKGEGSTDTQYF.